This is a list of T cell receptor beta chains from one sample in a study of blood T cell repertoires in COVID-19. Libraries were prepared by immunoSEQ multiplex PCR; TCRdb keeps only in-frame clonotypes and omits some of them. The profile covers a few hundred thousand clones, with around 80% appearing a single time and approximately 4% taken by the ten largest. Sequenced: PBMCs or T cells enriched from blood (not recorded which). The source of these receptors is a man under 40 with acute COVID-19. Both conserved end residues are part of each CDR3. The D gene is left open where the match is weak. A clone size is listed for some rows: how often the clone was seen (once, few, many), or a class if it is expanded.

abundance: -; j_gene: TRBJ1-6; d_gene: -; len: 16; v_gene: TRBV3-1/TRBV3-2; CDR3nt: TGTGCCAGCAGCCAAGGACTTGGGCGGGAGAATTCACCCCTCCACTTT; CDR3aa: CASSQGLGRENSPLHF
abundance: -; j_gene: TRBJ1-1; d_gene: TRBD1; len: 15; v_gene: TRBV5-1; CDR3nt: TGTGCCAGCAGCCCCTCAGGACAGGTGAACACTGAAGCTTTCTTT; CDR3aa: CASSPSGQVNTEAFF
abundance: once; j_gene: TRBJ2-2; d_gene: -; len: 15; v_gene: TRBV24-1; CDR3nt: TGTGCCACCAGTGATCCCGGGTTGCCCACCGGGGAGCTGTTTTTT; CDR3aa: CATSDPGLPTGELFF
abundance: -; j_gene: TRBJ1-2; d_gene: -; len: 14; v_gene: TRBV18; CDR3nt: TGTGCCAGCTCACCAGGGCAGGGATGGGATGGCTACACCTTC; CDR3aa: CASSPGQGWDGYTF
abundance: -; j_gene: TRBJ2-5; d_gene: -; len: 15; v_gene: TRBV5-1; CDR3nt: TGTGCCAGCAGCTCACCGGGACTCCCTCAAGAGACCCAGTACTTC; CDR3aa: CASSSPGLPQETQYF
abundance: -; j_gene: TRBJ2-2; d_gene: -; len: 13; v_gene: TRBV6-5; CDR3nt: TGTGCCAGCATCGGAGGTGGGATCGGGGAGCTGTTTTTT; CDR3aa: CASIGGGIGELFF
abundance: -; j_gene: TRBJ1-4; d_gene: TRBD1; len: 15; v_gene: TRBV6-1; CDR3nt: TGTGCCAGCAGTGAAGGGACAGGGAGGGGGAGGAAACTGTTTTTT; CDR3aa: CASSEGTGRGRKLFF
abundance: once; j_gene: TRBJ1-6; d_gene: -; len: 15; v_gene: TRBV18; CDR3nt: TGTGCCAGCTCACCACGAGATACCTTTAATTCACCCCTCCACTTT; CDR3aa: CASSPRDTFNSPLHF
abundance: -; j_gene: TRBJ1-3; d_gene: -; len: 16; v_gene: TRBV5-1; CDR3nt: TGCGCCAGCAGCCTGTCACCGTTGACGGGGGGAAACACCATATATTTT; CDR3aa: CASSLSPLTGGNTIYF
abundance: many; j_gene: TRBJ1-5; d_gene: -; len: 14; v_gene: TRBV6-2/TRBV6-3; CDR3nt: TGTGCCAGCAGTTACACCGGTAGCAATCAGCCCCAGCATTTT; CDR3aa: CASSYTGSNQPQHF
abundance: -; j_gene: TRBJ1-3; d_gene: -; len: 11; v_gene: TRBV10-3; CDR3nt: TGTGCCATCGGACAGGGAAACACCATATATTTT; CDR3aa: CAIGQGNTIYF
abundance: -; j_gene: TRBJ1-4; d_gene: -; len: 15; v_gene: TRBV4-1; CDR3nt: TGCGCCAGCAGCCAAGATAGTGGCGGAAATGAAAAACTGTTTTTT; CDR3aa: CASSQDSGGNEKLFF
abundance: -; j_gene: TRBJ2-2; d_gene: TRBD1; len: 16; v_gene: TRBV5-4; CDR3nt: TGTGCCAGCAGGGGCGACAGGGGTAGATATGTCGGGGAGCTGTTTTTT; CDR3aa: CASRGDRGRYVGELFF
abundance: -; j_gene: TRBJ1-2; d_gene: -; len: 13; v_gene: TRBV12-3/TRBV12-4; CDR3nt: TGTGCCAGCAGGATAATGGGGAGGCATGGCTACACCTTC; CDR3aa: CASRIMGRHGYTF
abundance: -; j_gene: TRBJ1-3; d_gene: TRBD1; len: 15; v_gene: TRBV5-6; CDR3nt: TGTGCCAGCAGCTTGACAGGGGACCCTGGAAACACCATATATTTT; CDR3aa: CASSLTGDPGNTIYF
abundance: -; j_gene: TRBJ1-1; d_gene: -; len: 13; v_gene: TRBV7-2; CDR3nt: TGTGCCAGCGCGCGCAGGGTTGACACTGAAGCTTTCTTT; CDR3aa: CASARRVDTEAFF
abundance: -; j_gene: TRBJ1-5; d_gene: -; len: 13; v_gene: TRBV30; CDR3nt: TGTGCCTGGAATATCCAGGGCAACCAGCCCCAGCATTTT; CDR3aa: CAWNIQGNQPQHF
abundance: -; j_gene: TRBJ2-3; d_gene: TRBD2; len: 16; v_gene: TRBV3-1/TRBV3-2; CDR3nt: TGTGCCAGCAGCCCAAATAGCGGGGGGCCCACAGATACGCAGTATTTT; CDR3aa: CASSPNSGGPTDTQYF
abundance: -; j_gene: TRBJ1-3; d_gene: -; len: 17; v_gene: TRBV3-1/TRBV3-2; CDR3nt: TGTGCCAGCAGCCAAGTGGTAGGAGGAAGCTCTGGAAACACCATATATTTT; CDR3aa: CASSQVVGGSSGNTIYF
abundance: -; j_gene: TRBJ2-3; d_gene: -; len: 16; v_gene: TRBV5-1; CDR3nt: TGCGCCAGCAGCCCCCATAGCGGCTATACCACAGATACGCAGTATTTT; CDR3aa: CASSPHSGYTTDTQYF
abundance: -; j_gene: TRBJ1-1; d_gene: -; len: 13; v_gene: TRBV29-1; CDR3nt: TGCAGCGTTGGTCACAGGGCGAACACTGAAGCTTTCTTT; CDR3aa: CSVGHRANTEAFF
abundance: -; j_gene: TRBJ1-2; d_gene: -; len: 14; v_gene: TRBV27; CDR3nt: TGTGCCAGCAGGCCAGGGCCCCAGAAGTATGGCTACACCTTC; CDR3aa: CASRPGPQKYGYTF
abundance: -; j_gene: TRBJ1-2; d_gene: TRBD1; len: 16; v_gene: TRBV13; CDR3nt: TGTGCCAGCAGCTTAGTCTCGGGACAGGGAGCGGATGGCTACACCTTC; CDR3aa: CASSLVSGQGADGYTF
abundance: -; j_gene: TRBJ1-5; d_gene: -; len: 14; v_gene: TRBV30; CDR3nt: TGTGCCTACGGTACTCAATCGAGCAATCAGCCCCAGCATTTT; CDR3aa: CAYGTQSSNQPQHF
abundance: -; j_gene: TRBJ1-1; d_gene: -; len: 14; v_gene: TRBV19; CDR3nt: TGTGCCAGCAGAGTAGACACTCCGAACACTGAAGCTTTCTTT; CDR3aa: CASRVDTPNTEAFF
abundance: -; j_gene: TRBJ2-5; d_gene: TRBD2; len: 12; v_gene: TRBV3-1/TRBV3-2; CDR3nt: TGTGCCAGCACCGGCGGGGGAGAGACCCAGTACTTC; CDR3aa: CASTGGGETQYF
abundance: once; j_gene: TRBJ1-4; d_gene: -; len: 14; v_gene: TRBV5-1; CDR3nt: TGCGCCAGCAGCCCCGGGACTCTGAATGAAAAACTGTTTTTT; CDR3aa: CASSPGTLNEKLFF
abundance: -; j_gene: TRBJ2-3; d_gene: TRBD2; len: 21; v_gene: TRBV5-1; CDR3nt: TGCGCCAGCAGCTTGTTCGCAGGGGGACTAGCGGGGGCTGCTAGCACAGATACGCAGTATTTT; CDR3aa: CASSLFAGGLAGAASTDTQYF
abundance: once; j_gene: TRBJ1-2; d_gene: -; len: 15; v_gene: TRBV10-2; CDR3nt: TGCGCCAGCAGTGAGAGGAGTTCTTTTAACTATGGCTACACCTTC; CDR3aa: CASSERSSFNYGYTF
abundance: -; j_gene: TRBJ1-5; d_gene: -; len: 14; v_gene: TRBV15; CDR3nt: TGTGCCACCAGCAGAGTACTCAACAATCAGCCCCAGCATTTT; CDR3aa: CATSRVLNNQPQHF
abundance: once; j_gene: TRBJ2-1; d_gene: -; len: 15; v_gene: TRBV25-1; CDR3nt: TGTGCCACCCATGGGAGGCCAGGGGGAGACAATGAGCAGTTCTTC; CDR3aa: CATHGRPGGDNEQFF
abundance: -; j_gene: TRBJ2-3; d_gene: TRBD2; len: 18; v_gene: TRBV7-3; CDR3nt: TGTGCCAGCAGCTTAACGATAGGGACTAGCGGGGTCACAGATACGCAGTATTTT; CDR3aa: CASSLTIGTSGVTDTQYF
abundance: -; j_gene: TRBJ1-4; d_gene: -; len: 15; v_gene: TRBV4-1; CDR3nt: TGCGCCAGCAGCCAAGAGTCTGCAACTAATGAAAAACTGTTTTTT; CDR3aa: CASSQESATNEKLFF
abundance: once; j_gene: TRBJ1-3; d_gene: TRBD1; len: 18; v_gene: TRBV15; CDR3nt: TGTGCCACCAGCAGAGGACCTACGACAGGGATAGGAGGAAACACCATATATTTT; CDR3aa: CATSRGPTTGIGGNTIYF
abundance: -; j_gene: TRBJ2-3; d_gene: -; len: 14; v_gene: TRBV28; CDR3nt: TGTGCCAGCAGTCCCTTCAGGGGTAAGGATACGCAGTATTTT; CDR3aa: CASSPFRGKDTQYF
abundance: -; j_gene: TRBJ2-5; d_gene: -; len: 12; v_gene: TRBV18; CDR3nt: TGTGCCAGCTCACCAAACGGGGAGACCCAGTACTTC; CDR3aa: CASSPNGETQYF
abundance: -; j_gene: TRBJ1-2; d_gene: TRBD1; len: 17; v_gene: TRBV7-3; CDR3nt: TGTGCCAGCAGCTCACTCAGCTGGGGGACAGGGGGCCATGGCTACACCTTC; CDR3aa: CASSSLSWGTGGHGYTF
abundance: -; j_gene: TRBJ1-1; d_gene: TRBD1; len: 15; v_gene: TRBV29-1; CDR3nt: TGCAGCGTTGCCGTGGACAGGGCCCTGAACACTGAAGCTTTCTTT; CDR3aa: CSVAVDRALNTEAFF
abundance: -; j_gene: TRBJ1-1; d_gene: -; len: 14; v_gene: TRBV5-1; CDR3nt: TGCGCCAGCCGGTCAGCGGGGGGAAACACTGAAGCTTTCTTT; CDR3aa: CASRSAGGNTEAFF
abundance: -; j_gene: TRBJ1-1; d_gene: -; len: 15; v_gene: TRBV5-6; CDR3nt: TGTGCCAGCAGCTTGGATTTTACGTCAGGGACTGAAGCTTTCTTT; CDR3aa: CASSLDFTSGTEAFF
abundance: -; j_gene: TRBJ1-1; d_gene: -; len: 14; v_gene: TRBV11-3; CDR3nt: TGTGCCAGCAGCTTAGTAGCGAGCAACACTGAAGCTTTCTTT; CDR3aa: CASSLVASNTEAFF